This is a list of T cell receptor beta chains from one sample in a study of shared clonotypes between healthy human individuals. Assay used: immunoSEQ multiplex PCR; TCRdb lists only in-frame clones, some missing. This table holds hundreds of thousands of clones, almost 97% found once. Material: naive CD4+ T cells sorted from blood. These receptors all stem from a woman aged 25-40 years in good health. Both conserved end residues are part of each CDR3. Each record gives: J gene, V gene, CDR3 protein.

TRBJ1-1,TRBV14,CASSPNRGRDTEAFF
TRBJ2-2,TRBV28,CASTSPGQGSTGELFF
TRBJ2-2,TRBV6-1,CASRGLAVVGELFF
TRBJ2-2,TRBV5-1,CASSSDRRTGELFF
TRBJ1-2,TRBV27,CASSFLSDRAFYNYGYTF
TRBJ2-7,TRBV5-8,CASSLVRTRVQQYF
TRBJ2-2,TRBV5-1,CASSLEVTGELFF
TRBJ2-3,TRBV5-1,CASSPKSTSTDTQYF
TRBJ1-1,TRBV18,CASSDRGNTEAFF
TRBJ2-7,TRBV7-7,CASSLGFGTIAQYF
TRBJ2-7,TRBV5-1,CASSGIGLAGTYEQYF
NA,TRBV6-6,CASSYLSAAGAYEQYF
TRBJ1-2,TRBV9,CASSARTFHGYTF
TRBJ2-7,TRBV18,CASSLNTDTYEQYF
TRBJ1-5,TRBV19,CASRAPYSNQPQHF
TRBJ2-7,TRBV5-1,CASSLDAVGQGYEQYF
TRBJ2-2,TRBV7-9,CASSLRPRDTYTGELFF
TRBJ1-4,TRBV28,CASSPSGDATNEKLFF
TRBJ2-6,TRBV28,CASSGLSPVLSSGANVLTF
TRBJ2-1,TRBV5-1,CASSLAGTSGYNEQFF
TRBJ2-1,TRBV2,CASSPSGSYNEQFF
TRBJ1-4,TRBV7-9,CASSPRGGKLFF
TRBJ1-4,TRBV5-1,CASSRETGLNEKLFF
TRBJ2-5,TRBV5-1,CASSLVGETQYF
TRBJ2-3,TRBV7-9,CASSTGTSGKGTDTQYF
TRBJ2-7,TRBV28,CASSSPSGGRGTYEQYF
TRBJ2-1,TRBV5-1,CASSLLARAGLSYNEQFF
TRBJ2-1,TRBV19,CASKDSGRAEQFF
TRBJ1-1,TRBV7-2,CASNPTGRYTEAFF
TRBJ2-3,TRBV18,CASSPLPEDTQYF
TRBJ1-3,TRBV7-9,CASSSAGSGNTIYF
TRBJ2-1,TRBV4-1,CASSHPAGVSYNEQFF
TRBJ1-2,TRBV7-8,CASSLGVGGDGYTF
TRBJ2-7,TRBV1,CTSSHVVLADYEQYF
TRBJ2-1,TRBV2,CASSENGRGRTYEQFF
TRBJ1-1,TRBV5-1,CASSLGQTANTEAFF
TRBJ1-1,TRBV7-3,CASSFAVNTEAFF
TRBJ1-2,TRBV29-1,CSVQGGTEGYTF
TRBJ2-1,TRBV28,CASGFGLVAANNEQFF
TRBJ1-2,TRBV6-1,CASNERGQGARGYTF
TRBJ2-5,TRBV5-4,CASSSGSSQETQYF
TRBJ2-1,TRBV2,CASSSPTVVEQFF
TRBJ1-2,TRBV6-5,CASSYADGRYGYTF
TRBJ2-1,TRBV19,CASSIILAGNEQFF
TRBJ2-1,TRBV2,CASSELGQGRNEQFF
TRBJ2-2,TRBV4-2,CASSHKTWREIGGELFF
TRBJ1-3,TRBV6-1,CASSEDRPVSGNTIYF
TRBJ2-3,TRBV7-9,CASSSSRVRSTDTQYF
TRBJ2-1,TRBV11-2,CASSFLAGTHSNEQFF
TRBJ1-5,TRBV28,CASSSGQGDQPQHF
TRBJ1-4,TRBV28,CASRQGVGEKLFF
TRBJ2-6,TRBV29-1,CSVQMDFSGANVLTF
TRBJ1-3,TRBV6-5,CASREVGSSGNTIYF